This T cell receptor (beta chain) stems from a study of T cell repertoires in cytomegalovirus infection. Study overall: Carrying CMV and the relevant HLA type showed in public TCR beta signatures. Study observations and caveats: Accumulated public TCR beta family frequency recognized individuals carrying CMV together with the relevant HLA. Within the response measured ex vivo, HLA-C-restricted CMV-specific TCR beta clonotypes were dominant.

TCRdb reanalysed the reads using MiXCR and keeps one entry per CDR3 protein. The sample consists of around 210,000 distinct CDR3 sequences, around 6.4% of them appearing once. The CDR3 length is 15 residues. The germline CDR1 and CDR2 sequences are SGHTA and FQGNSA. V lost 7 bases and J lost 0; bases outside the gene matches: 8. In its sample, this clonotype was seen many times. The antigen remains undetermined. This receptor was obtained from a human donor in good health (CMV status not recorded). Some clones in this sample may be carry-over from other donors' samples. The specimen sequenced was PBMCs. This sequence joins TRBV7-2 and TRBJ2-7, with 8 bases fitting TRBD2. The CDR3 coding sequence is TGTGCCAGCAAAAACCGGGGGGGGAACTCCTACGAGCAGTACTTC. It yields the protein CASKNRGGNSYEQYF.